This TCR beta chain was found in a study of cytomegalovirus exposure and HLA in healthy donors. About the research overall: A prior analysis found some 110 million unique TCR beta sequences from roughly 180 million T cells.

CDR1 is SGHTA, CDR2 FQGNSA, per germline. J gave up 2 bases and V 3 bases, and 6 bases lay outside the gene matches. The CDR3 has 16 amino acids. The study's findings and limits: Immune exposure information comprised only CMV serostatus.

Of note for this clone: The antigen remains unidentified.

60 Vbeta and 13 Jbeta primers were used in PCR. Produced via immunoSEQ multiplex PCR; TCRdb's table is partial and in-frame only. This repertoire shows under 200,000 clones, around nine tenths found once; its top ten account for under 2.5%. This chain links TRBV7-2 with TRBJ2-7, with 11 bases matching TRBD2. The sequenced sample consisted of PBMCs. The receptor was derived from a woman aged 18-29 years in good health and CMV-seronegative. The CDR3 loop is CASSFTSGGLTYEQYF. The CDR3 DNA follows: TGTGCCAGCAGCTTCACTAGCGGGGGCCTCACCTACGAGCAGTACTTC.